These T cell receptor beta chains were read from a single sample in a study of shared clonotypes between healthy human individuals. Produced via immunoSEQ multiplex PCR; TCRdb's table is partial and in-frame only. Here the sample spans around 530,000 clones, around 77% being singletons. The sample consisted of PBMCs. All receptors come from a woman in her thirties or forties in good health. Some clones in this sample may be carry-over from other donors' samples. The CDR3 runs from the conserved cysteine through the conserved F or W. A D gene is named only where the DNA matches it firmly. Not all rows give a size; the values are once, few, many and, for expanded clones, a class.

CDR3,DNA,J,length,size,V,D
CASSLAPLSVRGGSTDTQYF,TGTGCCAGCAGCTTAGCTCCTCTCTCCGTACGGGGAGGGAGCACAGATACGCAGTATTTT,TRBJ2-3,20,NA,TRBV7-2,TRBD2
CASRRDSNTGELFF,TGTGCCAGCAGGAGGGACTCGAACACCGGGGAGCTGTTTTTT,TRBJ2-2,14,NA,TRBV6-1,NA
CASSFFSAASRAFF,TGTGCCAGCAGTTTTTTTTCCGCGGCCTCACGAGCTTTCTTT,TRBJ1-1,14,NA,TRBV27,NA
CASSTTGVGTEAFF,TGCGCCAGCAGCACGACAGGGGTTGGCACTGAAGCTTTCTTT,TRBJ1-1,14,NA,TRBV5-1,TRBD1
CASSQEIGSSGEQYF,TGCGCCAGCAGCCAAGAGATCGGGAGTTCCGGCGAGCAGTACTTC,TRBJ2-7,15,NA,TRBV23-1,NA
CASSLGWTGEDTQYF,TGTGCCAGCAGCTTGGGGTGGACAGGGGAAGATACGCAGTATTTT,TRBJ2-3,15,NA,TRBV5-4,TRBD1
CASSLGGANEQYF,TGCGCCAGCAGCCTCGGTGGGGCGAACGAGCAGTACTTC,TRBJ2-7,13,NA,TRBV5-1,NA
CASSQADRGETQYF,TGCGCCAGCAGCCAGGCGGACAGGGGAGAGACCCAGTACTTC,TRBJ2-5,14,NA,TRBV4-1,TRBD1
CASSFGMLNTEAFF,TGTGCCAGCAGCTTCGGGATGTTGAACACTGAAGCTTTCTTT,TRBJ1-1,14,NA,TRBV7-3,NA
CATSRDLRNTEAFF,TGTGCCACCAGCAGAGATCTCAGGAACACTGAAGCTTTCTTT,TRBJ1-1,14,once,TRBV15,NA
CASRTPRTGSSYNEQFF,TGTGCCAGCAGGACACCTCGGACGGGGAGCTCCTACAATGAGCAGTTCTTC,TRBJ2-1,17,NA,TRBV27,NA
CSVQTSRSYNEQFF,TGCAGCGTGCAGACTAGTCGCTCCTACAATGAGCAGTTCTTC,TRBJ2-1,14,NA,TRBV29-1,NA
CASTKTGAGNTIYF,TGTGCCAGCACCAAAACGGGGGCTGGAAACACCATATATTTT,TRBJ1-3,14,NA,TRBV6-5,NA
CASSVQDGALGGELFF,TGTGCCAGCAGCGTACAAGACGGGGCCCTCGGCGGGGAGCTGTTTTTT,TRBJ2-2,16,NA,TRBV9,NA
CSVGMSGAGELFF,TGCAGCGTTGGAATGTCAGGGGCCGGGGAGCTGTTTTTT,TRBJ2-2,13,NA,TRBV29-1,NA
CASSLGDGVRSNQPQHF,TGTGCCAGCAGTTTGGGAGATGGGGTGAGGAGCAATCAGCCCCAGCATTTT,TRBJ1-5,17,NA,TRBV28,NA
CASTASNEQFF,TGTGCCAGCACCGCGTCTAATGAGCAGTTCTTC,TRBJ2-1,11,NA,TRBV28,NA
CASTYSGNTIYF,TGTGCCAGCACTTACTCTGGAAACACCATATATTTT,TRBJ1-3,12,NA,TRBV7-2,NA
CASSFDRDSYTF,TGTGCCAGCAGCTTTGATCGGGATAGCTACACCTTC,TRBJ1-2,12,NA,TRBV7-2,NA
CAWRPGGETQYF,TGTGCCTGGAGACCAGGAGGCGAGACCCAGTACTTC,TRBJ2-5,12,NA,TRBV30,NA
CSVGRGVDYGYTF,TGCAGCGTTGGGAGGGGGGTGGACTATGGCTACACCTTC,TRBJ1-2,13,NA,TRBV29-1,NA
CASRGGGGGYTF,TGTGCCAGCAGGGGCGGGGGAGGTGGCTACACCTTC,TRBJ1-2,12,NA,TRBV5-4,NA
CASSLRRGAYNEQFF,TGTGCCAGCAGTTTACGACGAGGCGCCTACAATGAGCAGTTCTTC,TRBJ2-1,15,NA,TRBV28,NA
CSATLVDTQYF,TGCAGTGCAACATTGGTGGATACGCAGTATTTT,TRBJ2-3,11,NA,TRBV20-1,NA
CASSFNLQNTEAFF,TGCGCCAGCAGCTTTAACCTGCAGAACACTGAAGCTTTCTTT,TRBJ1-1,14,NA,TRBV5-1,NA
CAWDRDGRGQPQHF,TGTGCCTGGGACCGGGACGGCCGTGGGCAGCCCCAGCATTTT,TRBJ1-5,14,NA,TRBV30,NA
CASSLAGQGSTDTQYF,TGCGCCAGCAGCTTGGCGGGACAGGGGAGCACAGATACGCAGTATTTT,TRBJ2-3,16,NA,TRBV5-1,TRBD1
CAISESGEHYEQYF,TGTGCCATCAGTGAAAGCGGGGAACACTACGAGCAGTACTTC,TRBJ2-7,14,NA,TRBV10-3,TRBD2
CASRPPPGQGRETQYF,TGTGCCAGCAGACCGCCTCCTGGACAGGGGAGGGAGACCCAGTACTTC,TRBJ2-5,16,NA,TRBV6-6,TRBD1